This T cell receptor beta chain emerged from a study of blood T cell repertoires in COVID-19. The CDR3 has 14 amino acids. V lost 6 bases, J lost 7 bases, and 16 bases lay in between. Germline CDR1 reads MNHEY; CDR2 reads SMNVEV (reference sequence). In the study's own analysis: Reference gene primer amplification gave nucleated cell count estimates. Libraries were prepared by immunoSEQ multiplex PCR; TCRdb keeps only in-frame clonotypes and omits some of them. The V and J calls and clone size were taken over from that table, and D and trimming were inferred from the DNA. The sample has about 310,000 clones, roughly 86% seen once.

The sequence was collected from a woman aged 18 to 35 who had recovered from COVID-19. The chain is built from TRBV27 and TRBJ1-5; a weak D match, TRBD1 (5 bases). The sequenced material came from PBMCs or T cells enriched from blood (not recorded which). This CDR3 reads CASSFSGYGQPQHF. CDR3 bases: TGTGCCAGCAGCTTTTCAGGGTACGGACAGCCCCAGCATTTT.